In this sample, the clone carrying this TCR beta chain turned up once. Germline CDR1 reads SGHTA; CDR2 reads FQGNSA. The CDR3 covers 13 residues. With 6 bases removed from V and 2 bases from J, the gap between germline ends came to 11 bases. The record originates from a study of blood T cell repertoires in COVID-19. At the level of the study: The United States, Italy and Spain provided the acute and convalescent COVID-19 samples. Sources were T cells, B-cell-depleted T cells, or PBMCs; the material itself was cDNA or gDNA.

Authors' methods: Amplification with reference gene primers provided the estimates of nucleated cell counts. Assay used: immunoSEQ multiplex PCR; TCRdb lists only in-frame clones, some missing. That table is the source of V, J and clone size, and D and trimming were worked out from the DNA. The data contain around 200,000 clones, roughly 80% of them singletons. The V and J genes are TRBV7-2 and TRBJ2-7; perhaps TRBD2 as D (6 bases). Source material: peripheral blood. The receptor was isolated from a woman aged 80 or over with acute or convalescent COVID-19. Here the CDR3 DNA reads TGTGCCAGCAGTTTTAGCGGTACCTACGAGCAGTACTTC. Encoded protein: CASSFSGTYEQYF. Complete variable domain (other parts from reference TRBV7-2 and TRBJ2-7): GAGVSQSPSNKVTEKGKDVELRCDPISGHTALYWYRQSLGQGLEFLIYFQGNSAPDKSGLPSDRFSAERTGGSVSTLTIQRTQQEDSAVYLCASSFSGTYEQYFGPGTRLTVT.